A selection of T cell receptor beta chains follows, all from one sample in a study of human T cells and chemical hapten exposure. TCRdb re-analysed the RACE reads in MiXCR, keeping a single row per CDR3 protein. The data contain under 300,000 distinct CDR3 sequences, more than 6.5% of them singletons. The sequences come from whole blood, collected in connection with sensitization to the hapten diphenylcyclopropenone (DPC). These receptors originate from a woman in her 40s with alopecia areata. Some clones in this sample may be carry-over from other donors' samples. Both conserved end residues are part of each CDR3. D genes are given only for firm matches. Clone sizes are given selectively: once, few, many, or a class where the clone is expanded.

CDR3: CASSQGPTGGYEQYF; DNA: TGTGCCAGCAGCCAAGGGCCCACAGGGGGCTACGAGCAGTACTTC; size: few; J: TRBJ2-7; V: TRBV3-1; D: TRBD1
CDR3: CASSPSRGHTEAFF; DNA: TGTGCCAGCAGCCCCTCCAGGGGGCACACTGAAGCTTTCTTT; size: .; J: TRBJ1-1; V: TRBV6-5; D: TRBD1
CDR3: CASSQDHGGQQFF; DNA: TGCGCCAGCAGCCAAGATCACGGGGGCCAGCAGTTCTTC; size: many; J: TRBJ2-1; V: TRBV4-3; D: .
CDR3: CAISESTGGGYGYTF; DNA: TGTGCCATCAGTGAGTCGACAGGGGGCGGCTATGGCTACACCTTC; size: many; J: TRBJ1-2; V: TRBV10-3; D: TRBD1
CDR3: CSSSRTGPNEQFF; DNA: TGCAGCTCATCCAGGACAGGTCCCAATGAGCAGTTCTTC; size: .; J: TRBJ2-1; V: TRBV29-1; D: TRBD1
CDR3: CASSESGGYTF; DNA: TGTGCCAGCAGTGAATCCGGGGGCTACACCTTC; size: few; J: TRBJ1-2; V: TRBV25-1; D: .
CDR3: CASSLERTVHEQYF; DNA: TGTGCCAGCAGCTTGGAGCGGACAGTCCACGAGCAGTACTTC; size: .; J: TRBJ2-7; V: TRBV11-2; D: .
CDR3: CASRSFRGDTQYF; DNA: TGTGCCAGCAGGTCGTTTCGGGGAGATACGCAGTATTTT; size: few; J: TRBJ2-3; V: TRBV7-8; D: .
CDR3: CASRIRGAKTQYF; DNA: TGTGCCAGCAGGATTAGAGGGGCCAAGACCCAGTACTTC; size: few; J: TRBJ2-5; V: TRBV27; D: .
CDR3: CASSPEGQTQYF; DNA: TGTGCCAGCAGCCCCGAGGGGCAGACCCAGTACTTC; size: few; J: TRBJ2-5; V: TRBV7-9; D: .
CDR3: CSVQPGTGLYEQYF; DNA: TGCAGCGTGCAACCCGGGACAGGGCTGTACGAGCAGTACTTC; size: .; J: TRBJ2-7; V: TRBV29-1; D: TRBD1
CDR3: CASSYSGRETQYF; DNA: TGTGCCAGCAGTTACTCAGGGAGGGAGACCCAGTACTTC; size: few; J: TRBJ2-5; V: TRBV6-2/TRBV6-3; D: .
CDR3: CASSLGQGSNTEAFF; DNA: TGTGCCAGCAGCTTAGGTCAGGGGTCGAACACTGAAGCTTTCTTT; size: few; J: TRBJ1-1; V: TRBV7-3; D: .
CDR3: CASSLSGERFAKNIQYF; DNA: TGTGCCAGCAGTTTATCCGGGGAGAGGTTTGCCAAAAACATTCAGTACTTC; size: few; J: TRBJ2-4; V: TRBV27; D: .
CDR3: CASSYSWDRRTYEQYF; DNA: TGTGCCAGCAGTTACTCGTGGGACAGGAGGACCTACGAGCAGTACTTC; size: many; J: TRBJ2-7; V: TRBV6-2/TRBV6-3; D: TRBD1
CDR3: CASPPTGTPEPNQPQHF; DNA: TGTGCCAGCCCCCCTACCGGGACTCCCGAGCCCAATCAGCCCCAGCATTTT; size: .; J: TRBJ1-5; V: TRBV21-1; D: .
CDR3: CASSVTATTDTQYF; DNA: TGTGCCAGCAGCGTGACAGCAACCACAGATACGCAGTATTTT; size: .; J: TRBJ2-3; V: TRBV9; D: .
CDR3: CASYAAGARGLAPPGRYF; DNA: TGTGCCAGTTACGCGGCGGGGGCCCGGGGACTAGCGCCCCCAGGCAGGTACTTC; size: .; J: TRBJ2-7; V: TRBV28; D: TRBD2
CDR3: CASSPLVDTQYF; DNA: TGTGCCAGCAGTCCTCTCGTAGATACGCAGTATTTT; size: .; J: TRBJ2-3; V: TRBV7-2; D: .
CDR3: CSAGDRSWAYEQYF; DNA: TGCAGCGCCGGGGACAGGTCGTGGGCCTACGAGCAGTACTTC; size: few; J: TRBJ2-7; V: TRBV29-1; D: TRBD1
CDR3: CSVGTGVHEQYF; DNA: TGCAGCGTTGGAACAGGGGTCCACGAGCAGTACTTC; size: few; J: TRBJ2-7; V: TRBV29-1; D: TRBD1
CDR3: CSVEGTYRGTQYF; DNA: TGCAGCGTTGAGGGGACATATCGAGGGACCCAGTACTTC; size: .; J: TRBJ2-5; V: TRBV29-1; D: .